This T cell receptor beta chain was captured by sequencing in a study of regulatory T cells in long-lasting Graves disease. General study findings and limits: TRBV28 was favored in persistent disease, as were TRBJ1-2 and TRBJ2-5.

The time point denotes: persistent/refractory GD, antithyroid drugs over 5 years with positive TRAb. PBMCs were the source of the RNA used for TCR sequencing. This CDR3 region has 16 residues. Germline V gene sequence: CDR1 MGHRA, CDR2 YSYEKL. The trim removed 3 bases at V and 5 bases at J, leaving 7 bases unmatched. Building of the TCR beta libraries involved iRepertoire HTBI primers and Arm-PCR of CDR3 regions. TCRdb reanalysed the multiplex PCR reads using MiXCR and keeps one entry per CDR3 protein. The sample lists hundreds of thousands of distinct CDR3 sequences, roughly 20% occurring once. Comment on this clonotype: What it binds is unknown.

The sequence came from a female donor with Graves disease. The rearrangement links TRBV4-1 to TRBJ2-2; 9 bases agree with TRBD1. The sample consisted of peripheral blood mononuclear cells (PBMCs), taken when the disease was refractory, from a patient treated with antithyroid drugs. CDR3 nucleotide sequence: TGCGCCAGCAGCCAGCTCGGGACAGGGAATACCGGGGAGCTGTTTTTT. It specifies CASSQLGTGNTGELFF.